This TCR beta chain was sequenced for a study of regulatory T cells in long-lasting Graves disease (dated by TCRdb to the early 2020s). Looking at the study overall: To count as having persistent Graves' disease, a patient had to have received antithyroid drug treatment for over 5 years with TSH receptor autoantibodies remaining persistently positive. Peripheral blood TCR sequencing and RNA sequencing compared persistent Graves' disease patients with newly diagnosed Graves' disease patients. Persistent Graves' disease patients in the clinical cohort had taken antithyroid drugs for approximately ten years on average. A total of around 35 samples underwent TCR sequencing, from roughly 13 patients with persistent Graves' disease and 20 or so patients with newly diagnosed Graves' disease. The study was conducted in China and was registered as a clinical trial.

Per the publication, the time point label means: persistent/refractory GD, antithyroid drugs over 5 years with positive TRAb. For both TCR sequencing and RNA sequencing, RNA was extracted from PBMCs using TRIzol. Graves' disease was diagnosed according to American Thyroid Association guidelines. Recruitment of patients was carried out at an endocrinology department in Xi'an, China. Each patient gave about 9.1 milliliters of peripheral blood, collected in an EDTA anticoagulant tube. Ficoll Paque Plus density gradient separation was used to isolate PBMCs, and no further T cell sorting was done. RNA quality was checked with an Agilent 2100 Bioanalyzer and agarose gel, and concentration with a NanoDrop 2000. Study-wide findings and limitations: The authors acknowledged the small sample size as a limitation that may reduce accuracy. More public clonotypes were shared among persistent patients (approximately 3,000) than among newly diagnosed patients (just under 1,000). Persistent Graves' disease patients showed lower TCR Shannon entropy and fewer highly expanded clones than newly diagnosed patients, suggesting clonal expansion. Sequencing and analysis were limited to the TCR beta chain. Only peripheral blood was studied, because thyroid tissue, the primary lesion, was inaccessible. Persistent disease showed preferential use of TRBV28, TRBJ1-2 and TRBJ2-5, whereas newly diagnosed disease favored TRBV20-1 and TRBJ2-1.

Clipping removes 4 bases from V and 2 bases from J, with 7 as the unmatched junction base count. CDR1 SGHAT and CDR2 FQDESV are derived from the germline V gene (reference sequence). The CDR3 holds 17 amino acids from the cysteine to the phenylalanine. The sequence is cut down to CDR3 DNA, 51 bases in frame from base 1. The library was produced with multiplex PCR. The instrument given in TCRdb is Illumina HiSeq 4000. iRepertoire HTBI primers and Arm-PCR amplification of CDR3 regions were used to construct TCR beta libraries. Before sequencing, the PCR products underwent gel purification. In the paper's pipeline: A total of some 65 TRBV and under 15 TRBJ segments were identified across samples and were used for gene usage analysis of CDR3 amino acid clonotypes. Filtered high-quality paired reads were merged into contigs using COPE and FqMerger. BLAST was used to align contigs to IMGT TRBV, TRBD and TRBJ reference genes, and CDR3 was defined according to IMGT. Highly expanded clones were defined as clonotypes with a frequency above 0.1%. Repertoire diversity was measured by Shannon entropy, and V-J evenness by the Gini coefficient. A clonotype found in more than one individual was treated as public. The public reads were quality trimmed at Q25 with fastp and then assembled into clones with MiXCR by TCRdb, keeping productive beta chains. Rows merge per CDR3 protein into single entries with the most common DNA and genes. The V and J calls reflect TCRdb's pipeline rather than the authors' work. This sample lists hundreds of thousands of distinct CDR3 sequences; around a fifth were detected once. Together, the top ten hold around 7% of the sample.

This clonotype appeared a few times. The antigen it recognizes is unknown. No much larger clonotype is one base removed from it; base qualities were not supplied. The clonotype was recovered from a female donor with Graves disease. Rearrangement joined TRBV11-1 to TRBJ2-6; TRBD2 agrees with 8 junctional bases. Source: peripheral blood mononuclear cells (PBMCs), taken when the disease was refractory, from a patient treated with antithyroid drugs. The CDR3 here reads CASSSFGRVAGANVLTF. The nucleotide sequence is given as TGTGCCAGCAGCTCTTTCGGGAGGGTAGCTGGGGCCAACGTCCTGACTTTC.